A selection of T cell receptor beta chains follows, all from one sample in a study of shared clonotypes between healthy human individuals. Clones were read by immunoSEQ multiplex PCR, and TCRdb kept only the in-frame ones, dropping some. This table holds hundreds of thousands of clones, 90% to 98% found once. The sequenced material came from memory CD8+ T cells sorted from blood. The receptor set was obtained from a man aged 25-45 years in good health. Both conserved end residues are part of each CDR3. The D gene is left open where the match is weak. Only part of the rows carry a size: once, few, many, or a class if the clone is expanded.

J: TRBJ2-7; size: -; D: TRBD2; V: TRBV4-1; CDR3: CASSQVGLAGGEQYF; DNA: TGCGCCAGCAGCCAAGTGGGACTAGCGGGAGGTGAGCAGTACTTC
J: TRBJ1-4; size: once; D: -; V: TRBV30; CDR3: CAWTGQSNEKLFF; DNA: TGTGCCTGGACGGGACAATCTAATGAAAAACTGTTTTTT
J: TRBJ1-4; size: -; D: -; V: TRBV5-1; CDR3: CASSFFGFTNEKLFF; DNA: TGCGCCAGCAGCTTTTTCGGATTCACTAATGAAAAACTGTTTTTT
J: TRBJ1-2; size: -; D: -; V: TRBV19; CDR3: CASSIRPGVNGYTF; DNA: TGTGCCAGTAGTATTCGCCCCGGAGTCAATGGCTACACCTTC
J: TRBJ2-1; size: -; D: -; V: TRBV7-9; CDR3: CASIGERALYNEQFF; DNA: TGTGCCAGCATTGGAGAGCGAGCCCTCTACAATGAGCAGTTCTTC
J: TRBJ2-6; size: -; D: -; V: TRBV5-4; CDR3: CASSLRASGANVLTF; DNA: TGTGCCAGCAGCTTGCGGGCGTCAGGGGCCAACGTCCTGACTTTC
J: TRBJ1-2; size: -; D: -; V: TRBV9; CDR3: CASSVVGSPYGYTF; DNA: TGTGCCAGCAGCGTAGTCGGCAGCCCCTATGGCTACACCTTC
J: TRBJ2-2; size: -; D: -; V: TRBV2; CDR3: CASSLVSPGELFF; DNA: TGTGCCAGCAGCCTAGTCTCCCCCGGGGAGCTGTTTTTT
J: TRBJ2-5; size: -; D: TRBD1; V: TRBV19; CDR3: CASSPGTGGETQYF; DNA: TGTGCCAGTAGTCCCGGGACAGGTGGGGAGACCCAGTACTTC
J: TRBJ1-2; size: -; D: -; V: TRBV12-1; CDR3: CASSFGPRDLRSYGYTF; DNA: TGTGCCAGCAGCTTTGGTCCCCGGGACCTCCGAAGCTATGGCTACACCTTC
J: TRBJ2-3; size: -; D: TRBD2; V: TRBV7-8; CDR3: CASSFSKRGGSSTDTQYF; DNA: TGTGCCAGCAGCTTTTCCAAACGGGGGGGGTCTAGCACAGATACGCAGTATTTT
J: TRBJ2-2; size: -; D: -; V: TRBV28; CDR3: CASRPSGTTNTGELFF; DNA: TGTGCCAGCAGACCTTCCGGGACAACAAACACCGGGGAGCTGTTTTTT
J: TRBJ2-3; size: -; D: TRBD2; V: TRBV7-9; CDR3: CASSSIIAGSQYF; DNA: TGTGCCAGCAGCTCGATTATAGCGGGATCGCAGTATTTT
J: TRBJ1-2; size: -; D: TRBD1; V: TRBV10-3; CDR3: CAISEPTGTGRAGYTF; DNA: TGTGCCATCAGTGAGCCGACCGGGACAGGGAGGGCTGGCTACACCTTC
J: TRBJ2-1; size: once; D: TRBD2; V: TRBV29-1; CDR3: CSVGLAGYNEQFF; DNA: TGCAGCGTTGGACTAGCGGGGTACAATGAGCAGTTCTTC
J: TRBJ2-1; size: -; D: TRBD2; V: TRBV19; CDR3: CASSMASAGGPRPYNEQFF; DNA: TGTGCCAGTAGTATGGCTTCGGCGGGAGGGCCCCGCCCCTACAATGAGCAGTTCTTC
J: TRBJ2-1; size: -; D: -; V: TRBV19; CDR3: CASRSGPSYNEQFF; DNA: TGTGCCAGTAGAAGCGGGCCCTCCTACAATGAGCAGTTCTTC
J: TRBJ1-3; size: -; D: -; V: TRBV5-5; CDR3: CASRVGRSNSGNTIYF; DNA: TGTGCCAGCAGAGTTGGACGCAGCAACTCTGGAAACACCATATATTTT
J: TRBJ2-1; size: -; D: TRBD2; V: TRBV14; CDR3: CASSQGTSGKSPYNEQFF; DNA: TGTGCCAGCAGCCAAGGAACTAGCGGGAAGAGTCCATACAATGAGCAGTTCTTC
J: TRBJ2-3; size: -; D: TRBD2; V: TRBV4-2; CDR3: CASSLFLIAGDTDTQYF; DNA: TGTGCCAGCAGCCTCTTTTTGATAGCGGGCGACACAGATACGCAGTATTTT
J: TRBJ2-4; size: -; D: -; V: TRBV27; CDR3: CASSLGSPGINIQYF; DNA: TGTGCCAGCAGTTTAGGGAGCCCGGGGATAAACATTCAGTACTTC
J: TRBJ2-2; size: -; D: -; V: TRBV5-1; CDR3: CASSLDRDTGELFF; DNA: TGCGCCAGCAGCTTGGACAGGGACACCGGGGAGCTGTTTTTT
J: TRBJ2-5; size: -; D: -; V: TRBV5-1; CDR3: CASSFGLAIPYQETQYF; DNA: TGCGCCAGCAGCTTTGGGCTAGCTATACCCTACCAAGAGACCCAGTACTTC
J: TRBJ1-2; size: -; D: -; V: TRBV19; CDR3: CASSISLTLGYGYTF; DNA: TGTGCCAGTAGTATATCACTAACCCTTGGCTATGGCTACACCTTC
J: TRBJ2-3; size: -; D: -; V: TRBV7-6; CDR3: CASSSGGGGTDTQYF; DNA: TGTGCCAGCAGCTCCGGCGGGGGCGGCACAGATACGCAGTATTTT
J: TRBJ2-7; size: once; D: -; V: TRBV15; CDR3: CATSRGQLGGDEQYF; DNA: TGTGCCACCAGCAGAGGACAGCTAGGGGGGGACGAGCAGTACTTC
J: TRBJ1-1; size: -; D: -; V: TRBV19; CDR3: CASSIARMNTEAFF; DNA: TGTGCCAGTAGTATCGCCCGGATGAACACTGAAGCTTTCTTT
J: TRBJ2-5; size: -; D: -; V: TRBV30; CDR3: CAWTGVGETQYF; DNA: TGTGCCTGGACCGGGGTCGGGGAGACCCAGTACTTC
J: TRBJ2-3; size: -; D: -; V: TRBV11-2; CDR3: CASSLGGDTQYF; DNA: TGTGCCAGCAGCTTAGGAGGGGATACGCAGTATTTT
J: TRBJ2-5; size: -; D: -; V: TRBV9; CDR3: CASSVAPSNQETQYF; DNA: TGTGCCAGCAGCGTCGCCCCCAGTAACCAAGAGACCCAGTACTTC
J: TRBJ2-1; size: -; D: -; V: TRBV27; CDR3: CASSFGRYNEQFF; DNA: TGTGCCAGCAGTTTTGGGCGATACAATGAGCAGTTCTTC
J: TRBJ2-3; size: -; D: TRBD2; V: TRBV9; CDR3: CASSVTSGSADTQYF; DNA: TGTGCCAGCAGTGTTACTAGCGGGAGTGCAGATACGCAGTATTTT
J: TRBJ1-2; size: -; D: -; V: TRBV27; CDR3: CASSPDSNYGYTF; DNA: TGTGCCAGCAGCCCGGACAGTAACTATGGCTACACCTTC
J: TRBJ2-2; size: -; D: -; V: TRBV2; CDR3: CASRGGYTGELFF; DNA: TGTGCCAGCAGGGGCGGATACACCGGGGAGCTGTTTTTT
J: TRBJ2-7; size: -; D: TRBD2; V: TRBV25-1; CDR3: CASSDSSGRDVVYEQYF; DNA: TGTGCCAGCAGTGATTCTAGCGGGAGAGATGTAGTGTACGAGCAGTACTTC
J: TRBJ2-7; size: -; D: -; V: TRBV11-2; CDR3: CASSPPYRGTYEQYF; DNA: TGTGCCAGCAGCCCGCCCTACCGGGGCACCTACGAGCAGTACTTC
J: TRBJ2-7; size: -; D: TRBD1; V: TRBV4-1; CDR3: CASSRVMGQRIYEQYF; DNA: TGCGCCAGCAGCAGGGTGATGGGACAGAGGATATACGAGCAGTACTTC
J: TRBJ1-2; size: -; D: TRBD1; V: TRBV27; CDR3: CASSLKQGANYGYTF; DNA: TGTGCCAGCAGTTTAAAGCAGGGGGCTAACTATGGCTACACCTTC
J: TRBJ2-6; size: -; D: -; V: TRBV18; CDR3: CASSPPANSGANVLTF; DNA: TGTGCCAGCTCACCACCGGCAAACTCTGGGGCCAACGTCCTGACTTTC
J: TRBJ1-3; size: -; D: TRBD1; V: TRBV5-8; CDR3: CASSLGTGSFSSGNTIYF; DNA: TGTGCCAGCAGCTTAGGGACAGGGTCCTTTAGCTCTGGAAACACCATATATTTT
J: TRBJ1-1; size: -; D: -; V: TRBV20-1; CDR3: CSAPTVPEAFF; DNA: TGCAGTGCCCCGACGGTACCTGAAGCTTTCTTT
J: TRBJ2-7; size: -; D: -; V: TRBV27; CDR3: CASSFLQFLPYEQYF; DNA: TGTGCCAGCAGTTTCCTGCAATTTCTTCCGTACGAGCAGTACTTC
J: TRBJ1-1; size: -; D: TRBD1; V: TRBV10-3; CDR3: CAIRQQGANTEAFF; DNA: TGTGCCATCAGACAACAGGGGGCGAACACTGAAGCTTTCTTT
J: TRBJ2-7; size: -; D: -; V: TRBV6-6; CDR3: CASSPTLGEQYF; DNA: TGTGCCAGCAGCCCCACCTTGGGGGAGCAGTACTTC
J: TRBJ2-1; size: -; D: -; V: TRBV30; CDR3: CACNRVVGGNEQFF; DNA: TGTGCCTGCAACAGGGTAGTAGGGGGCAATGAGCAGTTCTTC
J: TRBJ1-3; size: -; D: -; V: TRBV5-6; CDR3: CASSLARRSGNTIYF; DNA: TGTGCCAGCAGCTTGGCACGGCGCTCTGGAAACACCATATATTTT
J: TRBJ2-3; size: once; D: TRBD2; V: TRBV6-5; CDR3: CASSYRREGYTQYF; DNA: TGTGCCAGCAGTTACAGGCGGGAGGGCTATACGCAGTATTTT
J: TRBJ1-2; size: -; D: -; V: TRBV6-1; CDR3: CASSGQTANYGYTF; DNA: TGTGCCAGCAGTGGACAGACAGCGAACTATGGCTACACCTTC
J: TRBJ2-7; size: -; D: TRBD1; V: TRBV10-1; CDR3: CASGTGAYEQYF; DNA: TGCGCCAGCGGGACAGGGGCCTACGAGCAGTACTTC
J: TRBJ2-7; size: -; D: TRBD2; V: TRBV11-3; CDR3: CASSPTSGSYEQYF; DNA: TGTGCCAGCAGCCCCACTAGCGGCTCCTACGAGCAGTACTTC
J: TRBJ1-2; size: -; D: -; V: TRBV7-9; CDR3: CASSLAQGNYGYTF; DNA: TGTGCCAGCAGCTTAGCGCAGGGTAACTATGGCTACACCTTC
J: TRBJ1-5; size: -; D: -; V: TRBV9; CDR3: CASSRQASNQPQHF; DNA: TGTGCCAGCAGTCGACAGGCTAGCAATCAGCCCCAGCATTTT
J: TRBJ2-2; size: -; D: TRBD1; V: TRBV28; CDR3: CASSGTVYTGELFF; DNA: TGTGCCAGCAGCGGGACAGTTTACACCGGGGAGCTGTTTTTT
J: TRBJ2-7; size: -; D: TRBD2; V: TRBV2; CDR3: CASSTPGLAIEYF; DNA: TGTGCCAGCAGTACACCGGGACTAGCGATCGAGTACTTC
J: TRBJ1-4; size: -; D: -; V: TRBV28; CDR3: CASSLGGGEKLFF; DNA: TGTGCCAGCAGTTTGGGGGGTGGTGAAAAACTGTTTTTT
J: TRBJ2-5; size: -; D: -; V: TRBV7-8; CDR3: CASSLQGETQYF; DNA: TGTGCCAGCAGCTTACAGGGAGAGACCCAGTACTTC
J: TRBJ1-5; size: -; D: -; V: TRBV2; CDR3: CASSVEGGNQPQHF; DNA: TGTGCCAGCAGTGTTGAGGGGGGCAATCAGCCCCAGCATTTT
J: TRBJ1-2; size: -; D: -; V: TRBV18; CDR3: CASSPTSLTYGYTF; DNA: TGTGCCAGCTCACCGACCTCCTTGACCTATGGCTACACCTTC
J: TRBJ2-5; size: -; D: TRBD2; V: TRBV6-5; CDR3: CASSASGFQETQYF; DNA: TGTGCCAGCAGTGCTAGCGGCTTCCAAGAGACCCAGTACTTC
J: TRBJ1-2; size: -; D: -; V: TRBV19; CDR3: CASRTDSNYGYTF; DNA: TGTGCCAGTAGGACAGATTCTAACTATGGCTACACCTTC